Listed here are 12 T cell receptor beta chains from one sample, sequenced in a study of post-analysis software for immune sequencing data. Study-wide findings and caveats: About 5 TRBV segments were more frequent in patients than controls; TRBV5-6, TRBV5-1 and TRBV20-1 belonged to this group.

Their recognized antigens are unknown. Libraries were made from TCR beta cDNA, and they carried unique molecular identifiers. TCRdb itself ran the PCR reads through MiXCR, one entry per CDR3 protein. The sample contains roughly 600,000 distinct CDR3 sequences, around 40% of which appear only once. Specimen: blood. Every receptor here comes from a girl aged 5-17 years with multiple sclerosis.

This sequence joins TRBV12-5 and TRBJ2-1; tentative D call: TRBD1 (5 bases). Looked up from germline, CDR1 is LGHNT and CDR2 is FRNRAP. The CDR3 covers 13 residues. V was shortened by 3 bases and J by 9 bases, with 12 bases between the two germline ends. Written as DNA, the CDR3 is TGTGCTAGTGGTTTAATGGGGCCTGGTGAGCAGTTCTTC. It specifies CASGLMGPGEQFF.

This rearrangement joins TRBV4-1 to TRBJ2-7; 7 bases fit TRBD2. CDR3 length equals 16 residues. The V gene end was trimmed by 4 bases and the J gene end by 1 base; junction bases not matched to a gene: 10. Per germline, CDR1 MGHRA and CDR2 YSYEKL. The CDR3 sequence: CASSPAGATGSYEQYF. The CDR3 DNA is TGCGCCAGCAGCCCTGCGGGAGCTACTGGATCCTACGAGCAGTACTTC.

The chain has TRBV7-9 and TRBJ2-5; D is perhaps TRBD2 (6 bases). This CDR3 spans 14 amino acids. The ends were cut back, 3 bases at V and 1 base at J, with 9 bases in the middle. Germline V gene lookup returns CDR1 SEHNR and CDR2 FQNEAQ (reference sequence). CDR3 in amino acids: CASSFPGAQETQYF. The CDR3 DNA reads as TGTGCCAGCAGCTTCCCGGGAGCCCAAGAGACCCAGTACTTC.

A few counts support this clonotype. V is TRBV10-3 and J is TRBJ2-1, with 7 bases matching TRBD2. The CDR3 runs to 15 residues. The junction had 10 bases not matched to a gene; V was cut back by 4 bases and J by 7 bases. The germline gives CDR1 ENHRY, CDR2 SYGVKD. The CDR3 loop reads CAISVASGDINEQFF. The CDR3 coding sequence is TGTGCCATCAGTGTAGCTAGCGGAGACATTAATGAGCAGTTCTTC.

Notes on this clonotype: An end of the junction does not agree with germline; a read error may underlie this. This chain's CDR3 is CASSFPRADYGYTF. The CDR3 DNA reads as TGTGCCAGCAGTTTCCCCAGGGCTGACTATGGTTACACCTTC. The chain employs TRBV12-3 or TRBV12-4 and TRBJ1-2, with D possibly being TRBD1 (5 bases). The CDR3 has 14 amino acids.

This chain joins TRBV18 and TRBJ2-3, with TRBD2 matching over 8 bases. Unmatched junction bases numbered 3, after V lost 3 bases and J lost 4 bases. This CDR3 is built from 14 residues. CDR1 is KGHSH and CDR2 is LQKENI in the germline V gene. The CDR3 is CASSPKTSADTQYF. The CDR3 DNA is TGTGCCAGCTCACCCAAGACTAGCGCAGATACGCAGTATTTT.

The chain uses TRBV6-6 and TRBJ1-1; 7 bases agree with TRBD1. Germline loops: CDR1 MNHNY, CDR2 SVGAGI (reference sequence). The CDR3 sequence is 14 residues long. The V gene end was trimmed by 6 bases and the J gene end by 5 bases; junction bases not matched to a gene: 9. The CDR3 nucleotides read TGTGCCAGCAGGTCACGACAGGGCTGGACTGAAGCTTTCTTT. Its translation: CASRSRQGWTEAFF.

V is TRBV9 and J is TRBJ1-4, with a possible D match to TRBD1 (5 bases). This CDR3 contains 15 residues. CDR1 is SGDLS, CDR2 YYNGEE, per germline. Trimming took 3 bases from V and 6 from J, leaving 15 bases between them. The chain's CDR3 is CASSAAAGGYEKLFF. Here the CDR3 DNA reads TGTGCCAGCAGCGCCGCCGCGGGGGGTTATGAAAAACTGTTTTTT.

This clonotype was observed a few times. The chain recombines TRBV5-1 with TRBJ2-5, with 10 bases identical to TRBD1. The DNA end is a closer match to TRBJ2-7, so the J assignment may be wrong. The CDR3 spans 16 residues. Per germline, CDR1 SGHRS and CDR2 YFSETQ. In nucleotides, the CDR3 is TGCGCCAGCAGCTTGTCCGGGGACAGGGGCAACTACGAGCAGTACTTC. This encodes CASSLSGDRGNYEQYF.

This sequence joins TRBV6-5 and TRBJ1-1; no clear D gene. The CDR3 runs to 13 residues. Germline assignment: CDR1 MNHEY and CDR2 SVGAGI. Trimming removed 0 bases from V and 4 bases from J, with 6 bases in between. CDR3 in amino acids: CASSYSGFTEAFF. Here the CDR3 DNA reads TGTGCCAGCAGTTACTCAGGGTTCACTGAAGCTTTCTTT.

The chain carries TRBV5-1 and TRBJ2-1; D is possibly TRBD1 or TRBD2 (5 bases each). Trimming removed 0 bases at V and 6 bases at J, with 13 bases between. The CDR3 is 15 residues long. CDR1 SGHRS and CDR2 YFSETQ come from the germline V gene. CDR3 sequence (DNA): TGCGCCAGCAGCTTGGGCCGGGACCGACTCAATGAGCAGTTCTTC. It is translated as CASSLGRDRLNEQFF.

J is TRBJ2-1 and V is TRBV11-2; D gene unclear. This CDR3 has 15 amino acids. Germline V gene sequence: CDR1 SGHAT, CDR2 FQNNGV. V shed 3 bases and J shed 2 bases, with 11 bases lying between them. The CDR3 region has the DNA TGTGCCAGCAGCTTGGATCATGGGGCCTACAATGAGCAGTTCTTC. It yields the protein CASSLDHGAYNEQFF.